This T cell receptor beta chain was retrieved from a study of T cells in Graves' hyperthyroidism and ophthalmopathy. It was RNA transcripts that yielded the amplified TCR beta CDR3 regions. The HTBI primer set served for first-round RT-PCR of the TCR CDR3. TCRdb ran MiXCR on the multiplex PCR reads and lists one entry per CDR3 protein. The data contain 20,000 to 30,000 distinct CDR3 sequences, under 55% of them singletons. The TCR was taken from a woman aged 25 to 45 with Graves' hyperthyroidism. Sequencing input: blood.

As DNA, the CDR3 is TGCAGTGCCTTAGGACTATCGGAAGACAATGAGCAGTACTTC. Its translation: CSALGLSEDNEQYF. This chain uses TRBV20-1 with TRBJ2-1, with D perhaps TRBD2 (6 bases). The end of the DNA aligns better with TRBJ2-7, so the J call may be wrong. The CDR3 spans 14 residues. The germline gives CDR1 DFQATT, CDR2 SNEGSKA (reference sequence).